This paragraph reports one TCR beta chain. Its matching antigen is unknown. The PCR contained 60 Vbeta and 13 Jbeta primers. Produced via immunoSEQ multiplex PCR; TCRdb's table is partial and in-frame only. Of 98,000 or so clones listed, 76% are singletons. Germline V lookup: CDR1 LNHDA, CDR2 SQIVND (reference sequence). The CDR3 has 12 amino acids. V trimming: 6 bases; J trimming: 4 bases; junction bases outside the gene matches: 2. These data come from a study of cytomegalovirus exposure and HLA in healthy donors. Overall study findings and caveats: Analysis was carried out at a later point, and it linked a missense DCLRE1C variant to TCR beta V- and J-gene trimming. Reportedly, cytomegalovirus status was diagnosed with high sensitivity and specificity.

The chain recombines TRBV19 with TRBJ1-2; 7 bases line up with TRBD1. Material for sequencing was PBMCs. The receptor was derived from a young woman in good health and CMV-seropositive. DNA for the CDR3: TGTGCCAGTAGCGACAGGGCCTATGGCTACACCTTC. Protein sequence: CASSDRAYGYTF.